In its sample, the clone carrying this T cell receptor (beta chain) was seen a few times. 5'RACE primed from the constant segment yielded TCR alpha and TCR beta cDNA libraries bearing sample barcodes and UMIs. TCRdb re-called the 5' RACE reads through MiXCR, storing one row per CDR3 protein. This table holds around 370,000 distinct CDR3 sequences, more than 20% found once. The CDR3 runs 17 residues. Trimming at V came to 6 bases and at J to 5 bases, leaving 16 bases not matched to a gene. This sample is drawn from a study of T-cell memory formation after mild COVID-19. Sequencing was performed on PBMCs or a T cell subset sorted from them (not recorded which). The chain carries TRBV23-1 and TRBJ2-3; 8 bases line up with TRBD1. TRBV23-1 is assigned to the ORF class and has an uncertain function. The source is an adult woman who had mild COVID-19 (a few samples of this study predate the infection). Cell type and time point are not known. The CDR3 DNA is TGCGCCAGCAGCCTCAGCGGTCGGACAGGGATAAAAGATACGCAGTATTTT. As protein: CASSLSGRTGIKDTQYF.